These 22 T cell receptor beta chains share one sample of origin, sequenced in a study of blood T cells in healthy people across ages. A second roughly 6 to 12 cycle PCR used barcoded and J-beta primers. TCRdb reprocessed the 5' RACE reads via MiXCR and lists one record per CDR3 protein. The sample shows 1.5 million to 2 million distinct CDR3 sequences, about 39% of them seen only once. Material: blood. The receptors here all came from a human donor in good health.

The rearrangement uses TRBV20-1 and TRBJ1-4; the match to TRBD1 covers 11 bases. Trimming at V came to 5 bases and at J to 7 bases, leaving 3 bases not matched to a gene. The germline gives CDR1 DFQATT, CDR2 SNEGSKA (reference sequence). There are 13 residues in the CDR3. The CDR3 DNA sequence: TGCAGTGCTTGGACAGGGGGCCGTGAAAAACTGTTTTTT. It codes for CSAWTGGREKLFF.

The sample holds many counts of this clonotype. The chain joins TRBV2 to TRBJ1-2; D might be TRBD1 (5 bases). The CDR3 is made up of 13 amino acids. The germline V gene encodes CDR1 SNHLY and CDR2 FYNNEI. V was clipped by 3 bases and J by 4 bases, with 9 bases between them. The CDR3 loop is CASSDRVPYGYTF. The CDR3 coding sequence is TGTGCCAGCAGTGACAGGGTCCCCTATGGCTACACCTTC.

This clonotype turned up a few times. The chain links TRBV6-2 or TRBV6-3 to TRBJ2-1; a weak D match, TRBD2 (6 bases). V was pared by 2 bases and J by 6 bases, with 14 bases between. Per the germline V gene, CDR1 is MNHEY and CDR2 is SVGEGT. The CDR3 has 15 amino acids. The CDR3 bases are TGTGCCAGCAGTTACGGAGGGTTTAATCGCAATGAGCAGTTCTTC. Translated, it gives CASSYGGFNRNEQFF.

The chain recombines TRBV7-2 with TRBJ2-4, with D maybe TRBD1 (6 bases). The J call may be in error: the DNA end matches TRBJ2-7 better. This CDR3 has 13 residues. The V gene's germline CDR1 is SGHTA and CDR2 FQGNSA. CDR3 coding DNA: TGTGCCAGCAGTCTCCGGGACATATACGAGCAGTACTTC. The encoded protein is CASSLRDIYEQYF.

Turning to this clonotype: Mismatch with germline at one junction end may stem from a read error. This chain joins TRBV3-1 and TRBJ2-1, with 8 bases that match TRBD2. Germline V CDR1 and CDR2: LGHDT, YNNKEL (reference sequence). The CDR3 contains 16 residues. The CDR3 here is CASSAGTRGSYNERYF. For the CDR3, the DNA is TGTGCCAGCAGCGCCGGGACTAGAGGGTCCTACAATGAGCGGTACTTC.

The rearrangement joins TRBV7-2 to TRBJ2-1; 8 bases line up with TRBD2. Losses at the gene ends were 1 base for V and 8 bases for J; bases not matched to a gene: 7. The CDR3 runs to 15 residues. Per germline, CDR1 SGHTA and CDR2 FQGNSA. CDR3 sequence (DNA): TGTGCCAGCAGCTTAGGGACTAGCTTACGCGATGAGCAGTTCTTC. Its translation: CASSLGTSLRDEQFF.

The rearrangement uses TRBV3-1 and TRBJ1-1, with D possibly matching TRBD1 (5 bases). V gave up 0 bases and J gave up 3 bases, with 11 bases separating them. Germline V gene sequence: CDR1 LGHDT, CDR2 YNNKEL (reference sequence). This CDR3 has 15 residues. CDR3 bases: TGTGCCAGCAGCCAAGATCCGGCAGGGTACACTGAAGCTTTCTTT. Translation: CASSQDPAGYTEAFF. The full variable domain, rest sourced from reference TRBV3-1 and TRBJ1-1, is DTAVSQTPKYLVTQMGNDKSIKCEQNLGHDTMYWYKQDSKKFLKIMFSYNNKELIINETVPNRFSPKSPDKAHLNLHINSLELGDSAVYFCASSQDPAGYTEAFFGQGTRLTVV.

J is TRBJ2-1 and V is TRBV20-1; 9 nucleotides agree with TRBD1. The trim removed 3 bases at V and 4 bases at J, leaving 7 bases unmatched. The CDR3 contains 15 residues. The germline gives CDR1 DFQATT, CDR2 SNEGSKA (reference sequence). The CDR3 sequence is CSASSRDRVYNEQFF. The CDR3, as DNA: TGCAGTGCTAGTTCCCGGGACAGGGTTTACAATGAGCAGTTCTTC.

This clonotype was picked up one time. Given the absence of the conserved phenylalanine or tryptophan at the CDR3 end, a read error is likely. The chain employs TRBV7-2 and TRBJ2-3; TRBD2 might be the D (6 bases). The CDR3 totals 15 residues. Trimming removed 7 bases from V and 0 bases from J, with 14 bases in between. Looked up from germline, CDR1 is SGHTA and CDR2 is FQGNSA. The CDR3 DNA is TGTGCCAGCACCGGTACCCGGGGGAGCACAGATACGCAGTATGTT. It is translated as CASTGTRGSTDTQYV.

The chain combines TRBV12-3 or TRBV12-4 with TRBJ2-1; TRBD1 aligns across 9 bases. V lost 4 bases, J lost 4 bases, and 8 bases stayed unmatched. The CDR3 spans 16 residues. CDR3 residues: CASSSVPDRGYNEQFF. The CDR3 bases are TGTGCCAGCAGTTCAGTCCCGGACAGGGGATACAATGAGCAGTTCTTC.

This chain links TRBV5-1 with TRBJ2-1; TRBD2 matches at 9 bases. This CDR3 is built from 14 residues. With 8 bases clipped from V and 8 bases from J, the junction kept 11 bases outside the gene matches. Germline CDR1 SGHRS, CDR2 YFSETQ. CDR3 DNA: TGCGCCAGTTACTCCGGGACTAGCAACGATGAGCAGTTCTTC. Translated, it gives CASYSGTSNDEQFF.

The J gene is TRBJ2-1, the V gene TRBV5-1; perhaps TRBD1 as D (6 bases). In germline, CDR1 is SGHRS, CDR2 YFSETQ. This CDR3 is 16 amino acids long. With 0 bases removed from V and 2 bases from J, the gap between germline ends came to 12 bases. CDR3 in amino acids: CASSLATGNPYNEQFF. The CDR3 DNA follows: TGCGCCAGCAGCTTGGCGACAGGTAATCCCTACAATGAGCAGTTCTTC.

This clonotype was recorded a few times. V and J are TRBV6-2 or TRBV6-3 and TRBJ2-7; D assignment may be TRBD1 or TRBD2 (6 bases each). Germline V CDR1 and CDR2: MNHEY, SVGEGT. The CDR3 length is 14 residues. Trimming took 2 bases from V and 9 from J, leaving 17 bases between them. The chain's CDR3 is CASSYGGLYTMQYF. In DNA form, the CDR3 reads TGTGCCAGCAGTTACGGGGGGCTATATACGATGCAGTACTTC.

This clonotype was picked up a small number of times. The rearrangement uses TRBV7-3 and TRBJ2-3, with a tentative D call TRBD2 (5 bases). CDR1 SGHTA and CDR2 FQGTGA come from the germline V gene. Trimming shortened V by 1 base and J by 0 bases, and 11 bases separated the two germline ends. The CDR3 runs 16 residues. CDR3 sequence reads: CASSLRADTSTDTQYF. CDR3 coding DNA: TGTGCCAGCAGCTTAAGAGCGGATACTAGCACAGATACGCAGTATTTT.

This clonotype occurred many times. This chain joins TRBV7-9 and TRBJ1-4, with unresolved D. Germline CDR1 reads SEHNR; CDR2 reads FQNEAQ (reference sequence). The V gene lost 5 bases and the J gene lost 6 bases, with 19 bases spanning the gap. The CDR3 runs 16 residues. The CDR3 region has the DNA TGTGCCAGCAGCCACTTCACGACGCCTTCAGATGAAAAACTGTTTTTT. The encoded protein is CASSHFTTPSDEKLFF. The full variable domain, with the rest looked up from reference TRBV7-9 and TRBJ1-4, is DTGVSQNPRHKITKRGQNVTFRCDPISEHNRLYWYRQTLGQGPEFLTYFQNEAQLEKSRLLSDRFSAERPKGSFSTLEIQRTEQGDSAMYLCASSHFTTPSDEKLFFGSGTQLSVL.

This clonotype has only one observation. Germline and junction disagree at one end, which may indicate a read error. The chain combines TRBV30 with TRBJ2-1; 10 bases agree with TRBD2. CDR3 length: 14 residues. Germline V lookup: CDR1 GTSNPN, CDR2 SVGIG (reference sequence). The CDR3 protein is CAWRIAGGINGQFF. CDR3 sequence (DNA): TGTGCCTGGAGGATAGCGGGGGGCATTAATGGGCAGTTCTTC.

The J gene is TRBJ2-3, the V gene TRBV4-3, with 9 bases identical to TRBD1. The trim removed 3 bases at V and 3 bases at J, leaving 10 bases unmatched. Per germline, CDR1 LGHNA and CDR2 YSLEER. This CDR3 contains 17 residues. In DNA, the CDR3 is TGCGCCAGCAGCCAGTTACAGGGGGCTTTCGGTACAGATACGCAGTATTTT. Translation: CASSQLQGAFGTDTQYF.

This clonotype occurred a few times. One junction end does not reproduce the germline sequence, and a read error may be involved. The chain couples TRBV20-1 to TRBJ2-3; perhaps TRBD2 as D (6 bases). In germline, CDR1 is DFQATT, CDR2 SNEGSKA (reference sequence). The CDR3 consists of 15 residues. CDR3 region: CSARGLRGYTGTQYF. DNA of the CDR3: TGCAGTGCTAGAGGACTGCGGGGATACACAGGTACGCAGTATTTT.

As concerns this clonotype: One end of the junction varies from germline; a read error may be responsible. The V and J genes are TRBV20-1 and TRBJ2-1; D may be TRBD1 or TRBD2 (6 bases each). CDR1 DFQATT and CDR2 SNEGSKA come from the germline V gene (reference sequence). The CDR3 totals 13 residues. The CDR3 nucleotides are TGCAGTGCTAGGGGGGGCTCCTACGATGAGCAGTTCTTC. Protein product: CSARGGSYDEQFF.

The V call is TRBV5-5, the J call TRBJ2-2; possibly TRBD1 for D (5 bases). V was trimmed by 7 bases and J by 3 bases, leaving 13 bases between them. There are 14 residues in the CDR3. Germline lookup yields CDR1 SGHKS and CDR2 YYEKEE (reference sequence). This CDR3 reads CASGPDIYTGELFF. The CDR3 coding sequence is TGTGCCAGCGGCCCGGACATATACACCGGGGAGCTGTTTTTT. Looking up the rest from reference TRBV5-5 and TRBJ2-2 gives the full variable domain: DAGVTQSPTHLIKTRGQQVTLRCSPISGHKSVSWYQQVLGQGPQFIFQYYEKEERGRGNFPDRFSARQFPNYSSELNVNALLLGDSALYLCASGPDIYTGELFFGEGSRLTVL.

V usage is TRBV6-5 and J usage is TRBJ1-3, with a weak D call TRBD1 (6 bases). This CDR3 is built from 14 residues. Trimming took 5 bases from V and 2 from J, leaving 10 bases between them. The germline gives CDR1 MNHEY, CDR2 SVGAGI. As DNA, the CDR3 is TGTGCCAGCAGTACAGGGTTGGCTGGAAACACCATATATTTT. It is translated as CASSTGLAGNTIYF.

V and J are TRBV15 and TRBJ2-7, with TRBD1 identical over 7 bases. Looked up from germline, CDR1 is LNHNV and CDR2 is YYDKDF (reference sequence). The CDR3 consists of 16 residues. V shed 8 bases, J shed 2 bases, and the junction held 15 bases outside the gene matches. The DNA of the CDR3 is TGTGCCACCGGCCCACTTCCGGGACAGATCCCCTACGAGCAGTACTTC. This codes for CATGPLPGQIPYEQYF.